Below are 31 T cell receptor beta chains sequenced from a single sample in a study of blood T cell repertoires in COVID-19. Sequencing used immunoSEQ multiplex PCR; TCRdb keeps in-frame clones, though not all of them. This sample carries over 400,000 clones, less than 90% of them seen once, and the ten largest clones take under 9.5%. The sequencing input was PBMCs or T cells enriched from blood (not recorded which). The receptors were gathered from a woman aged 60-75 years who had recovered from COVID-19.

V is TRBV29-1 and J is TRBJ2-1; 10 bases map to TRBD1. CDR3 length: 13 amino acids. Unmatched junction bases numbered 4, after V lost 7 bases and J lost 4 bases. Per germline, CDR1 SQVTM and CDR2 ANQGSEA. Here the CDR3 reads CSGGQGTYNEQFF. The CDR3 nucleotides read TGCAGCGGGGGACAGGGGACTTACAATGAGCAGTTCTTC.

This chain uses TRBV2 with TRBJ2-4; D gene ambiguous. V lost 10 bases and J 0 bases, leaving 16 bases between the germline ends. CDR1 SNHLY and CDR2 FYNNEI come from the germline V gene. CDR3 length equals 15 residues. The CDR3 loop is CATSTDPLAKNIQYF. CDR3 bases: TGTGCCACCTCTACAGACCCTCTAGCCAAAAACATTCAGTACTTC.

This clone was observed once. J is TRBJ2-3 and V is TRBV24-1, with TRBD1 as a possible D gene (6 bases). The CDR3 totals 16 residues. V lost 5 bases and J 2 bases, leaving 16 bases between the germline ends. CDR1 is KGHDR and CDR2 is SFDVKD in the germline V gene. CDR3 nucleotides: TGTGCCACCAGTGGGGCAGACAGGAGCCCCACAGATACGCAGTATTTT. It translates to CATSGADRSPTDTQYF.

The chain uses TRBV29-1 and TRBJ1-4; no reliable D call. The CDR3 loop spans 12 amino acids. Germline CDR1 SQVTM, CDR2 ANQGSEA. The V gene lost 2 bases and the J gene lost 4 bases, with 5 bases spanning the gap. Here the CDR3 DNA reads TGCAGCGTTGAATCCGGTAATGAAAAACTGTTTTTT. Amino acid sequence: CSVESGNEKLFF.

The chain combines TRBV9 with TRBJ1-1; 9 nucleotides match TRBD1. V lost 4 bases and J lost 6; bases outside the gene matches: 13. CDR3 length: 16 residues. The germline CDR1 and CDR2 sequences are SGDLS and YYNGEE. The CDR3 sequence: CASSSETGTGRAEAFF. As DNA, the CDR3 is TGTGCCAGCAGCTCAGAGACCGGGACAGGGAGGGCTGAAGCTTTCTTT. Variable domain in full (rest from reference TRBV9 and TRBJ1-1): DSGVTQTPKHLITATGQRVTLRCSPRSGDLSVYWYQQSLDQGLQFLIQYYNGEERAKGNILERFSAQQFPDLHSELNLSSLELGDSALYFCASSSETGTGRAEAFFGQGTRLTVV.

The V call is TRBV6-5, the J call TRBJ1-1; D is ambiguous. V lost 10 bases and J 7 bases, leaving 13 bases between the germline ends. The CDR3 totals 11 residues. Germline CDR1 and CDR2: MNHEY and SVGAGI. CDR3 in amino acids: CATFSEVEAFF. The CDR3 DNA reads TGTGCCACCTTCTCAGAGGTTGAAGCTTTCTTT.

V is TRBV29-1 and J is TRBJ1-2; D is unresolved. The CDR3 extends over 11 amino acids. Between the trimmed V and J ends, which lost 1 base and 8 bases, there was a span of 8 bases. The germline V gene encodes CDR1 SQVTM and CDR2 ANQGSEA. The CDR3 reads CSVEGMGGYTF. The CDR3 region has the DNA TGCAGCGTTGAAGGAATGGGCGGCTACACCTTC.

V and J are TRBV4-1 and TRBJ1-6; a weak D match, TRBD1 (5 bases). There are 15 residues in the CDR3. The V gene lost 5 bases and the J gene lost 2 bases, with 10 bases spanning the gap. CDR1 MGHRA and CDR2 YSYEKL come from the germline V gene. CDR3 protein: CASSSRAPYNSPLHF. DNA of the CDR3: TGCGCCAGCAGCTCCAGGGCGCCCTATAATTCACCCCTCCACTTT.

This chain connects TRBV2 to TRBJ1-2; the match to TRBD1 covers 9 bases. Germline V gene data show CDR1 as SNHLY and CDR2 as FYNNEI. The J segment lost 0 bases and the V segment lost 11 bases, leaving 10 bases of the junction unmatched. This CDR3 region has 15 residues. CDR3 amino acids: CASPGQGQTNYGYTF. The DNA of the CDR3 is TGTGCCTCACCGGGACAGGGTCAAACTAACTATGGCTACACCTTC.

The V call is TRBV18, the J call TRBJ2-7; D perhaps matches TRBD2 (7 bases). Germline CDR1 reads KGHSH; CDR2 reads LQKENI. V lost 2 bases and J lost 5, with 13 bases in between. This CDR3 comprises 14 residues. CDR3 DNA sequence: TGTGCCAGCTCACCAAGGGGGGGGGCCGACGAGCAGTACGTC. Its protein is CASSPRGGADEQYV.

The chain carries TRBV2 and TRBJ2-1; the D gene is possibly TRBD2 (6 bases). The V and J ends lost 6 bases and 9 bases respectively, with 15 bases between them. The CDR3 spans 13 residues. Germline V lookup: CDR1 SNHLY, CDR2 FYNNEI. The CDR3 nucleotides are TGTGCCAGCAGGCCTAGCGCGGCCGGTGAGCAGTTCTTC. As protein: CASRPSAAGEQFF.

The chain is built from TRBV6-5 and TRBJ2-1; TRBD2 is a possible D gene (6 bases). The CDR3 covers 14 residues. Deletions cut 7 bases from V and 3 bases from J, with 13 bases between. Germline CDR1 and CDR2: MNHEY and SVGAGI. The CDR3 coding sequence is TGTGCCAGCATTGGGGGGTTGAACTACAATGAGCAGTTCTTC. Its translation is CASIGGLNYNEQFF.

The chain combines TRBV12-5 with TRBJ1-1; D remains unclear. Trimming removed 7 bases from V and 1 base from J, with 10 bases in between. The CDR3 consists of 13 residues. Germline lookup yields CDR1 LGHNT and CDR2 FRNRAP. The CDR3 bases are TGTGCTAGTGCCCGGGGATGGAACACTGAAGCTTTCTTT. Translated, it gives CASARGWNTEAFF.

This chain connects TRBV3-1 (or the pseudogene TRBV3-2) to TRBJ1-2; D not certain. The V gene lost 3 bases and the J gene lost 4 bases, with 9 bases spanning the gap. Germline CDR1 is LGHDT and CDR2 is YNNKEL (reference sequence). There are 13 residues in the CDR3. The CDR3 DNA reads TGTGCCAGCAGCCACAGGCAGTCCTATGGCTACACCTTC. Translating gives CASSHRQSYGYTF.

This clone is medium-sized within its sample. The J gene is TRBJ2-2, the V gene TRBV6-5; D may be TRBD2 (7 bases). CDR3 length: 16 amino acids. Germline CDR1 reads MNHEY; CDR2 reads SVGAGI. The ends were cut back, 2 bases at V and 3 bases at J, with 13 bases in the middle. The CDR3 nucleotides read TGTGCCAGCAGTTACCGGGGGGCAGGGGACACCGGGGAGCTGTTTTTT. Protein: CASSYRGAGDTGELFF.

The chain has TRBV2 and TRBJ1-1; 10 nucleotides line up with TRBD1. The germline CDR1 and CDR2 sequences are SNHLY and FYNNEI. The CDR3 runs to 15 residues. V gave up 2 bases and J gave up 1 base; unmatched junction bases: 1. The CDR3 loop is CASSEWDRGNTEAFF. Here the CDR3 DNA reads TGTGCCAGCAGTGAATGGGACAGGGGGAACACTGAAGCTTTCTTT.

The genes are TRBV30 and TRBJ1-2; D not resolved. The V and J ends lost 2 bases and 8 bases respectively, with 15 bases between them. This CDR3 contains 13 residues. Germline lookup yields CDR1 GTSNPN and CDR2 SVGIG (reference sequence). The CDR3 DNA reads TGTGCCTGGAGTCCCACAGAGCTATCAGGCTACACCTTC. Translated, it gives CAWSPTELSGYTF.

V usage is TRBV5-5 and J usage is TRBJ1-2; 8 nucleotides agree with TRBD1. This CDR3 has 17 amino acids. Losses at the gene ends were 4 bases for V and 3 bases for J; bases not matched to a gene: 14. Germline V gives CDR1 SGHKS, CDR2 YYEKEE (reference sequence). CDR3 region: CASSGTANRGFDYGYTF. CDR3 sequence (DNA): TGTGCCAGCAGCGGGACAGCCAACAGGGGGTTCGACTATGGCTACACCTTC. The whole variable domain, remainder taken from reference TRBV5-5 and TRBJ1-2, is DAGVTQSPTHLIKTRGQQVTLRCSPISGHKSVSWYQQVLGQGPQFIFQYYEKEERGRGNFPDRFSARQFPNYSSELNVNALLLGDSALYLCASSGTANRGFDYGYTFGSGTRLTVV.

This clone has just one count. This chain links TRBV10-1 with TRBJ2-4; D perhaps matches TRBD2 (7 bases). Germline values: CDR1 WNHNN, CDR2 SYGVQD (reference sequence). The CDR3 extends over 18 amino acids. Trimming left V 9 bases short and J 1 base short, with 25 bases between. CDR3 in DNA: TGCGCCAGAGGAGGGGGGGGCGCTTTGGTGGTTGCCAAAAACATTCAGTACTTC. This translates into CARGGGGALVVAKNIQYF.

This chain joins TRBV18 and TRBJ2-5; 7 bases are a match to TRBD1. The CDR3 sequence is 12 residues long. V shed 6 bases, J shed 8 bases, and the junction held 6 bases outside the gene matches. Germline V gives CDR1 KGHSH, CDR2 LQKENI. CDR3 sequence: CASSSDRATQYF. In DNA form, the CDR3 reads TGTGCCAGCTCCTCCGACAGGGCCACCCAGTACTTC.

DNA for the CDR3: TGCAGTGCTAGTGGCGACAGCCACTACGAGCAGTACTTC. This sequence encodes CSASGDSHYEQYF. The rearrangement links TRBV20-1 to TRBJ2-7, with D possibly TRBD1 on 5 matching bases. V was cut by 3 bases and J by 3 bases, with 12 bases left in between. Germline V gene data show CDR1 as DFQATT and CDR2 as SNEGSKA (reference sequence). This CDR3 is built from 13 residues.

This clone was observed a single time. J is TRBJ1-2 and V is TRBV7-6, with TRBD1 matching over 7 bases. V was clipped by 6 bases and J by 1 base; unmatched bases: 8. CDR1 is SGHVS and CDR2 is FNYEAQ in the germline V gene. The CDR3 is 15 amino acids. Here the CDR3 reads CASSPNGQVNYGYTF. Written as DNA, the CDR3 is TGTGCCAGCAGTCCTAACGGACAGGTTAACTATGGCTACACCTTC.

V gene TRBV10-1 combines with J gene TRBJ1-5, with D possibly being TRBD1 (5 bases). Trimming took off 10 bases at V and 0 bases at J, with 16 bases between the two ends. The CDR3 is 15 amino acids. CDR1 WNHNN and CDR2 SYGVQD come from the germline V gene (reference sequence). CDR3 amino acids: CATRSVDNSNQPQHF. The CDR3 DNA is TGCGCCACCCGATCGGTGGACAATAGCAATCAGCCCCAGCATTTT.

The V and J genes are TRBV19 and TRBJ1-4, with D unresolved. Germline V gives CDR1 LNHDA, CDR2 SQIVND (reference sequence). Trimming pared 0 bases from V and 8 bases from J, leaving 7 bases between. CDR3 length equals 13 residues. CDR3 in DNA: TGTGCCAGTAGTATAGATCGGGAGGAAAAACTGTTTTTT. Protein product: CASSIDREEKLFF.

Only one count was recorded for this clone. This sequence joins TRBV2 and TRBJ1-6; maybe TRBD1 (5 bases). Germline lookup yields CDR1 SNHLY and CDR2 FYNNEI. V shed 0 bases and J shed 14 bases, with 14 bases lying between them. The CDR3 has 14 amino acids. CDR3 bases: TGTGCCAGCAGTGAAGCTACAGGCCGTGTCACCCTCCACTTT. As protein: CASSEATGRVTLHF. Variable domain in full (rest from reference TRBV2 and TRBJ1-6): EPEVTQTPSHQVTQMGQEVILRCVPISNHLYFYWYRQILGQKVEFLVSFYNNEISEKSEIFDDQFSVERPDGSNFTLKIRSTKLEDSAMYFCASSEATGRVTLHFGNGTRLTVT.

This clone appeared once. This chain connects TRBV5-1 to TRBJ1-5, with 10 bases aligning to TRBD1. CDR1 is SGHRS and CDR2 is YFSETQ in the germline V gene. J was trimmed by 6 bases and V by 3 bases; bases with no gene match: 6. There are 15 residues in the CDR3. The CDR3 region is CASSSGTGVGQPQHF. CDR3 coding DNA: TGCGCCAGCAGCTCCGGGACAGGGGTCGGTCAGCCCCAGCATTTT. The whole variable domain, remainder taken from reference TRBV5-1 and TRBJ1-5, is KAGVTQTPRYLIKTRGQQVTLSCSPISGHRSVSWYQQTPGQGLQFLFEYFSETQRNKGNFPGRFSGRQFSNSRSEMNVSTLELGDSALYLCASSSGTGVGQPQHFGDGTRLSIL.

Note on this clone: The sample has other DNA sequences that encode this CDR3 too. The J gene is TRBJ1-3, the V gene TRBV6-1; TRBD1 matches 8 bases. V dropped 0 bases and J dropped 0; count of bases not matched to a gene: 1. The CDR3 extends over 16 amino acids. Germline CDR1 and CDR2: MNHNS and SASEGT. The CDR3 sequence is CASSEAQGASGNTIYF. The CDR3 DNA is TGTGCCAGCAGTGAAGCGCAGGGGGCCTCTGGAAACACCATATATTTT.

In its sample, this clone was seen once. The rearrangement uses TRBV19 and TRBJ1-2; 8 nucleotides agree with TRBD1. Germline values: CDR1 LNHDA, CDR2 SQIVND (reference sequence). J lost 2 bases, V lost 8 bases, and 7 bases had no gene match. The CDR3 is made up of 14 amino acids. The CDR3 DNA is TGTGCCAGTCATCAGGGGGCGTCGAACTATGGCTACACCTTC. The encoded protein is CASHQGASNYGYTF.

V and J are TRBV28 and TRBJ2-5; D might be TRBD1 (6 bases). V gave up 5 bases and J gave up 1 base, with 8 bases separating them. In germline, CDR1 is MDHEN, CDR2 SYDVKM. The CDR3 runs to 13 residues. This chain's CDR3 is CASSRTAQETQYF. In nucleotides, the CDR3 is TGTGCCAGCAGTAGGACAGCCCAAGAGACCCAGTACTTC.

The chain links TRBV7-9 to TRBJ2-2, with a weak D call TRBD1 (6 bases). The CDR3 sequence is 14 residues long. V was clipped by 4 bases and J by 6 bases, with 12 bases between them. Per the germline V gene, CDR1 is SEHNR and CDR2 is FQNEAQ (reference sequence). CDR3 DNA: TGTGCCAGCAGCTCCCGGCAGGGGCCCGGGGAGCTGTTTTTT. Translation gives CASSSRQGPGELFF.

The chain has TRBV19 and TRBJ2-3; TRBD1 matches at 9 bases. This CDR3 has 15 residues. V was pared by 5 bases and J by 2 bases, with 5 bases of the junction left unmatched. The germline CDR1 and CDR2 sequences are LNHDA and SQIVND (reference sequence). The CDR3 is CASSGQGRVTDTQYF. The CDR3 DNA sequence: TGTGCCAGTAGTGGACAGGGGCGTGTCACAGATACGCAGTATTTT.